This T cell receptor (beta chain) emerged from a study of a mutant IDH1 vaccine in newly diagnosed glioma. Turning to the study itself: Either 4-6 weeks after radiotherapy alone or alongside temozolomide, vaccination was begun. Beforehand, treatment had been radiotherapy, temozolomide, or both; the majority received both.

Note on this clone: The target antigen is unknown.

TCRdb's table, derived via immunoSEQ multiplex PCR, lists solely in-frame clones and lacks some. The sample has some 42,000 clones; 65% to 90% are singletons. This CDR3 has 16 amino acids. Trimming shortened V by 2 bases and J by 5 bases, and 16 bases separated the two germline ends. From germline, CDR1 is WNHNN and CDR2 SYGVQD (reference sequence). Time point given: week 47, end of study. A 20-mer mutant IDH1 peptide at 300 ug was injected subcutaneously with topical imiquimod. Sequenced material: PBMCs, taken from a glioma patient whose treatment included an IDH1 peptide vaccine. This clonotype originated in a young man with glioma. Some clones in this sample may be carry-over from other donors' samples. The rearrangement joins TRBV10-1 to TRBJ2-1; tentatively, D is TRBD2 (6 bases). CDR3 amino acids: CASSERGGKSNNEQFF. CDR3 DNA: TGCGCCAGCAGTGAGAGAGGCGGGAAGAGTAACAATGAGCAGTTCTTC.